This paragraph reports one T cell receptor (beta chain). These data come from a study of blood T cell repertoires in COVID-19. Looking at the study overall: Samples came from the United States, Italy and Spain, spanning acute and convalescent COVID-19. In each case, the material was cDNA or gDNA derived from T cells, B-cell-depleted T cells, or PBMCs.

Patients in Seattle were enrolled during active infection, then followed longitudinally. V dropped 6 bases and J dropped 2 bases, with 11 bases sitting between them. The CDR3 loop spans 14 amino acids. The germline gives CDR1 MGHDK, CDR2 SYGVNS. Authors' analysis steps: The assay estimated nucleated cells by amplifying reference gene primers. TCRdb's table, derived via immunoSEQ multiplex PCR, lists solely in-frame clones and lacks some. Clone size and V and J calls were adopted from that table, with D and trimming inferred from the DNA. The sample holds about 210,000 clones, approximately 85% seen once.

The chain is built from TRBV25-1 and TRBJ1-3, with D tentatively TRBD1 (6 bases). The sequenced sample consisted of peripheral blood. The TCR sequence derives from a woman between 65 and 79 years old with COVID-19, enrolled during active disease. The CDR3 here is CASRADSAGNTIYF. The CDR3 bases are TGTGCCAGCAGGGCGGACAGCGCTGGAAACACCATATATTTT.